Detailed here is one T cell receptor (beta chain). Its target antigen remains unknown. Per-nucleotide qualities are absent, and no much larger clonotype sits a single base away. Amplification of TCR beta CDR3 regions was carried out from RNA transcripts. For the first round of RT-PCR on the TCR CDR3, the HTBI primer set was used together with the Qiagen OneStep RT-PCR kit. A second multiplex PCR round built the libraries, followed by size selection and purification. Libraries were sequenced paired-end with 100 bp reads on an Illumina HiSeq2000. The authors' pipeline ran thus. Raw data were processed with SOAPnuke, discarding reads with adapters, uncalled bases, mean Phred below 15, or no exact constant-primer or identifier match. COPE v1.2.5 was used to merge the high-quality paired reads, and each unique nucleotide sequence was defined as a clonotype. MiTCR v1.1 was used to align clonotypes to the IMGT TRBV, TRBD and TRBJ reference segments. The analysis was restricted to V-J combinations with a frequency above 0.0001, which together covered 99.2% of the repertoires. A TCS score was defined as the ratio of F50 (clonal expansion) to E x V (chaos), with BLOSUM62-based TCRdist applied between CDR3 peptides within each V-J. Welch's t-statistics and random forest reduced approximately 520 V-J features to 10 to 15, which were used in a naive Bayes classifier (R e1071). TCRdb reprocessing: public reads trimmed at Q25 with fastp, clones called with MiXCR, in-frame beta chains kept. A single entry per CDR3 protein holds the most common genes and DNA from its merged rows. What appears here as the V and J calls and clone size reflects TCRdb's work, not the paper's. The sample table contains around 250,000 distinct CDR3 sequences; only one count was recorded for more than 12% of them. Less than 15% of the sample is taken by the ten largest.

Hyperthyroidism patients were newly diagnosed, with disease duration under 2 months, and aged 18 to 65 years. The study excluded patients with uncontrolled infections, other autoimmune diseases, pregnancy or lactation. Clinical symptoms, serum thyroxine and TRAb, thyroid ultrasound, and orbital computed tomography formed the basis for the diagnoses. Blood from progressor patients was collected at the time of first diagnosis with hyperthyroidism, before any ophthalmopathy symptoms had appeared. Ficoll-Paque density gradient centrifugation was used to isolate PBMCs from around 9.1 ml of fresh peripheral blood. Patients classed as progressors first received a Graves' hyperthyroidism diagnosis and then went on to develop ophthalmopathy during follow-up. Trizol reagent was used to extract total RNA, and RNA quality was then checked on an Agilent 2100 Bioanalyzer. This sample is part of a study of T cells in Graves' hyperthyroidism and ophthalmopathy (dated by TCRdb to 2018 to 2020). About the study as a whole: Peripheral blood samples were taken at the time of initial diagnosis, prior to any treatment. Prospective prediction of ophthalmopathy was tested in an independent validation cohort of fewer than 20 hyperthyroidism patients and 17 patients who later progressed to ophthalmopathy. The paper reports TCR Vbeta CDR3 sequencing of fewer than 150 peripheral blood samples: 40 to 45 ophthalmopathy, under 80 hyperthyroidism and approximately 17 progressor patients. After sampling, hyperthyroidism patients received methimazole starting at 30 mg daily, and ophthalmopathy patients received high-dose intravenous methylprednisolone. To identify TCR V-J signatures that set the groups apart, the researchers used a discovery cohort of 90 to 100 patients, made up of 43 with Graves' ophthalmopathy and some 58 with stable Graves' hyperthyroidism. Thyroid tissue and blood T-cell repertoires from about six Graves' hyperthyroidism patients were also compared in the study. For training and testing, the 100 or so patients in the discovery cohort were randomly divided in a 7:3 ratio. The paper as a whole reports these results and caveats: Most expanded thyroid clonotypes (frequency above 0.001) were also detected in blood, suggesting blood repertoires may reflect thyroid immune responses. A 13 V-J signature model separated ophthalmopathy from stable hyperthyroidism, with around 91% sensitivity and approximately 81% specificity in cross-validation and 80%/75% in testing. Sample size was not statistically predetermined, and blinding of investigators to group allocation was not performed. In validation, progression to ophthalmopathy was predicted by the model with almost 71% sensitivity and nearly 75% specificity, a median of approximately 6.5 months before onset.

Based on the germline V gene (reference sequence), the CDR1 and CDR2 sequences are MNHEY and SMNVEV. V and J are trimmed by 7 bases and 7 bases, and the gene matches miss 17 bases of the junction. From cysteine to phenylalanine, the CDR3 is 17 amino acids long. Kept here is only the CDR3 DNA, which spans 51 bases and is read in frame from base 1. This sequence originates from a woman aged 40-49 years with Graves' hyperthyroidism that later progressed to Graves' ophthalmopathy. The specimen sequenced was blood. Recombination connected TRBV27 to TRBJ2-1; 9 bases in the junction line up with TRBD2. The CDR3 amino acid sequence is: CASKRSGTSRGLNEQFF. The sequenced DNA: TGTGCCAGCAAACGGTCCGGGACTAGCCGAGGCCTTAATGAGCAGTTCTTC.